What follows are 10 T cell receptor beta chains derived from one specimen sequenced in a study of cytomegalovirus exposure and HLA in healthy donors. The PCR employed 60 Vbeta primers together with 13 Jbeta primers. Clones were sequenced by immunoSEQ multiplex PCR, and TCRdb holds only the in-frame ones, with some missing. The repertoire consists of 80,000 to 95,000 clones, with over 60% occurring once and the leading ten covering approximately 6%. The sequencing sample was made of PBMCs. The receptor source for this set is a female donor in good health and CMV-seronegative.

Turning to this clone: One end of the junction varies from germline; a read error may be responsible. The chain combines TRBV4-2 with TRBJ1-4, with 7 bases identical to TRBD1. The CDR3 has 17 residues. Looked up from germline, CDR1 is LGHNA and CDR2 is YNFKEQ. The CDR3 loop reads CVSSQASQGATNEKLFF. As DNA, the CDR3 is TGTGTCAGCAGCCAAGCGTCTCAGGGGGCAACTAATGAAAAACTGTTTTTT.

The sample holds many counts of this clone. This chain links TRBV5-1 with TRBJ1-2; 8 positions match TRBD1. The V gene's germline CDR1 is SGHRS and CDR2 YFSETQ. The CDR3 loop spans 13 amino acids. V lost 4 bases, J lost 5 bases, and 4 bases stayed unmatched. CDR3 amino acids: CASSDRGGYGYTF. The CDR3 nucleotides read TGCGCCAGCAGCGACAGGGGTGGATATGGCTACACCTTC.

This sequence joins TRBV5-1 and TRBJ2-1, with 9 bases identical to TRBD2. V dropped 4 bases and J dropped 6; count of bases not matched to a gene: 8. Germline V CDR1 and CDR2: SGHRS, YFSETQ. The CDR3 sequence is 15 residues long. The CDR3 sequence is CASSLSGGNGNEQFF. CDR3 in DNA: TGCGCCAGCAGCCTTAGCGGGGGCAACGGCAATGAGCAGTTCTTC.

The chain is built from TRBV10-3 and TRBJ1-6; D is possibly TRBD1 (6 bases). Germline lookup yields CDR1 ENHRY and CDR2 SYGVKD. There are 14 residues in the CDR3. Trimming took off 7 bases at V and 6 bases at J, with 13 bases between the two ends. The CDR3 DNA reads TGTGCCATCAATCTAGGACAGCTTAATTCACCCCTCCACTTT. This encodes CAINLGQLNSPLHF.

The chain has TRBV30 and TRBJ1-1; D gene ambiguous. Per germline, CDR1 GTSNPN and CDR2 SVGIG (reference sequence). The CDR3 has 15 amino acids. V lost 4 bases to trimming and J lost 3 bases, with 18 bases between them. The CDR3 region is CAWKPPGRAYTEAFF. The CDR3 nucleotides are TGTGCCTGGAAACCCCCGGGGAGGGCGTACACTGAAGCTTTCTTT.

The chain uses TRBV2 and TRBJ2-7; 7 bases line up with TRBD2. The CDR3 runs 16 residues. Germline CDR1 reads SNHLY; CDR2 reads FYNNEI. V lost 2 bases to trimming and J lost 2 bases; unmatched junction nucleotides: 9. In nucleotides, the CDR3 is TGTGCCAGCAGTGAATGGGGAGCGGGGAATCCCTACGAGCAGTACTTC. Amino acid sequence: CASSEWGAGNPYEQYF.

The V call is TRBV7-3, the J call TRBJ2-5, with a tentative D call TRBD1 (5 bases). Trimming took off 6 bases at V and 2 bases at J, with 10 bases between the two ends. CDR3 size: 13 residues. The germline V gene encodes CDR1 SGHTA and CDR2 FQGTGA. In nucleotides, the CDR3 is TGTGCCAGCAGTTCAGGGTTTCAAGAGACCCAGTACTTC. Its protein product is CASSSGFQETQYF.

V is TRBV6-4 and J is TRBJ2-1; 13 positions match TRBD2. The CDR3 is made up of 14 amino acids. The V gene's germline CDR1 is MRHNA and CDR2 SNTAGT. V gave up 4 bases and J gave up 6 bases; unmatched junction bases: 0. CDR3 in amino acids: CASSGTSGGNEQFF. The CDR3 DNA follows: TGTGCCAGCAGTGGGACTAGCGGGGGCAATGAGCAGTTCTTC.

This clone showed up just a few times. DNA for the CDR3: TGCGCCAGCAGCCCCGGGACAGGGCTTGAAAAACTGTTTTTT. This gives the protein CASSPGTGLEKLFF. The chain employs TRBV5-1 and TRBJ1-4, with 9 positions matching TRBD1. Germline loops: CDR1 SGHRS, CDR2 YFSETQ. There are 14 residues in the CDR3. The V and J ends lost 4 bases and 7 bases, in that order; junction bases with no gene match: 5.

The table lists this clone with a few counts. The J gene is TRBJ2-3, the V gene TRBV6-5; TRBD2 matches 7 bases. V gave up 6 bases and J gave up 1 base; unmatched junction bases: 4. This CDR3 spans 14 amino acids. CDR1 MNHEY and CDR2 SVGAGI come from the germline V gene. This chain's CDR3 is CASRPGLGTDTQYF. CDR3 bases: TGTGCCAGCAGACCCGGACTAGGCACAGATACGCAGTATTTT.